This TCR beta chain was documented in a study of cytomegalovirus exposure and HLA in healthy donors. Amplification used 60 Vbeta primers and 13 Jbeta primers. The table came from immunoSEQ multiplex PCR; TCRdb's copy has only in-frame clones and leaves some out. The sample shows roughly 160,000 clones, around 80% of them seen only once. CDR1 is SGHNT and CDR2 is YYREEE in the germline V gene (reference sequence). V dropped 2 bases and J dropped 4 bases, with 5 bases sitting between them. This CDR3 is built from 12 residues. With respect to this clone: Its antigen is undetermined.

Overall study results and limits: In vitro testing confirmed three CMV-associated chains as specific for CMV antigens. Most sequenced TCRs were rare (though some public TCRs occurred in many donors).

The sequencing sample was made of PBMCs. The sequence derives from a woman aged 45 to 65 in good health and CMV-seropositive. This chain joins TRBV5-4 and TRBJ2-3; D is uncertain. The DNA for the CDR3 is TGTGCCAGCAGCTTTCGGTCAGATACGCAGTATTTT. It translates to CASSFRSDTQYF.